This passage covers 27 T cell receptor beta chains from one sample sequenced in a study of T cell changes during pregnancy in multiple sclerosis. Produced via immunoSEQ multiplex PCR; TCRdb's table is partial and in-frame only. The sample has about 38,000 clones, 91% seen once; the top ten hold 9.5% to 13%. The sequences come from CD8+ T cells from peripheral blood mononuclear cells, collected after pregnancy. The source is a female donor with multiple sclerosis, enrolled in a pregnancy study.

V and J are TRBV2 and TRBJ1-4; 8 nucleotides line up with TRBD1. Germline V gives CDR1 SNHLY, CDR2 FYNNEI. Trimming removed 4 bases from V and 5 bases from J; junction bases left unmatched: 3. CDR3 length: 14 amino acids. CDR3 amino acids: CASSAGTGNEKLFF. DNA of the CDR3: TGTGCCAGCAGTGCCGGGACAGGAAATGAAAAACTGTTTTTT.

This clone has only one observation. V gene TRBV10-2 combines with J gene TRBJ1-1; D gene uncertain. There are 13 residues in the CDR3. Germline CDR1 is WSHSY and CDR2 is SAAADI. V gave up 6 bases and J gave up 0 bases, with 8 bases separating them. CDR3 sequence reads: CASSLGVNTEAFF. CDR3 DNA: TGCGCCAGCAGCTTAGGAGTGAACACTGAAGCTTTCTTT.

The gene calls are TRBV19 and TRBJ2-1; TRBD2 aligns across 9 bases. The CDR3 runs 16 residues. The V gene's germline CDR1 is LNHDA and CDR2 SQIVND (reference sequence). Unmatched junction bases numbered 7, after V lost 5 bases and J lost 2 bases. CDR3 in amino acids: CASSRTSGLPYNEQFF. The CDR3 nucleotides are TGTGCCAGTAGTCGAACTAGCGGGCTTCCCTACAATGAGCAGTTCTTC.

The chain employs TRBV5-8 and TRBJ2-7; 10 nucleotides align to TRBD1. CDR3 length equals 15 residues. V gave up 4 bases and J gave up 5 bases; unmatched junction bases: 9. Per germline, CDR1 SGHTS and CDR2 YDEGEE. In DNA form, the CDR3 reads TGTGCCAGCAGCAACCGGGACAGGGGCCTCCACGAGCAGTACTTC. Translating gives CASSNRDRGLHEQYF.

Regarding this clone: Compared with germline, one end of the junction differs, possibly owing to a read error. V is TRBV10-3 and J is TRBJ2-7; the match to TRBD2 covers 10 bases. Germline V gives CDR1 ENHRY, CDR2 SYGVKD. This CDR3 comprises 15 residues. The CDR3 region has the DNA TGTGCCAGCAGTGAAGGACTAGCGGATTACTACGAGCAGTACTTC. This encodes CASSEGLADYYEQYF.

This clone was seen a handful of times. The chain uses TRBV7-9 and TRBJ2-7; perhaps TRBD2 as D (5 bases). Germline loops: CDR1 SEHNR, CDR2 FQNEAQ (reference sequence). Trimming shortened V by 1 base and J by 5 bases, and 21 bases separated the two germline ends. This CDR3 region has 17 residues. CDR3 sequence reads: CASSLVFPGTSLNEQYF. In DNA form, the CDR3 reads TGTGCCAGCAGCTTAGTATTCCCGGGAACCTCCCTCAACGAGCAGTACTTC.

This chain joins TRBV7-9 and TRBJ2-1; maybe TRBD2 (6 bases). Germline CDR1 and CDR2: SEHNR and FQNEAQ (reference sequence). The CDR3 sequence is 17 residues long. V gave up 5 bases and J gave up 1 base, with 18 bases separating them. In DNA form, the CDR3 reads TGTGCCAGCAGCCCCCACCACGGGGGAAGTTCCTACAATGAGCAGTTCTTC. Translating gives CASSPHHGGSSYNEQFF.

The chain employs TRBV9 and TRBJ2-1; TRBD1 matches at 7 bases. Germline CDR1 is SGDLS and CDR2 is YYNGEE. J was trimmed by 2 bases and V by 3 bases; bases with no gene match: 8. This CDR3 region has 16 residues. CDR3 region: CASSAGNRGPYNEQFF. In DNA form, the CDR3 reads TGTGCCAGCAGCGCCGGGAACAGGGGACCCTACAATGAGCAGTTCTTC. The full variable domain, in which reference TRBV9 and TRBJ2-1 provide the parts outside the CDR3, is DSGVTQTPKHLITATGQRVTLRCSPRSGDLSVYWYQQSLDQGLQFLIQYYNGEERAKGNILERFSAQQFPDLHSELNLSSLELGDSALYFCASSAGNRGPYNEQFFGPGTRLTVL.

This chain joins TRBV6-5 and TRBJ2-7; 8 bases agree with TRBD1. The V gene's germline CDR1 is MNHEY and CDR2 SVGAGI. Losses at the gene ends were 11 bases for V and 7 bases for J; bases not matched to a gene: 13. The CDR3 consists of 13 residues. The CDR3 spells CAVLDRERGEQYF. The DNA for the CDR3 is TGTGCCGTCCTGGACAGGGAAAGAGGTGAGCAGTACTTC.

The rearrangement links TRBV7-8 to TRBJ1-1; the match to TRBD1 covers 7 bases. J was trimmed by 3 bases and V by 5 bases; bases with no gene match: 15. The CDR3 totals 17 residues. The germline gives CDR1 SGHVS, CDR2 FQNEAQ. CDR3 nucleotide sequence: TGTGCCAGCAGCATTCGACAGGGAAGGTTCGCCTACACTGAAGCTTTCTTT. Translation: CASSIRQGRFAYTEAFF.

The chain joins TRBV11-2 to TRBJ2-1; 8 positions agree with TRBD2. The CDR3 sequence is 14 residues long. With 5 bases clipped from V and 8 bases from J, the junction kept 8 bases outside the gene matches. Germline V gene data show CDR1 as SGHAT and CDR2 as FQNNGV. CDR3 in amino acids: CASSRTSQVDEQFF. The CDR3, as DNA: TGTGCCAGCAGCCGGACTAGCCAGGTCGATGAGCAGTTCTTC.

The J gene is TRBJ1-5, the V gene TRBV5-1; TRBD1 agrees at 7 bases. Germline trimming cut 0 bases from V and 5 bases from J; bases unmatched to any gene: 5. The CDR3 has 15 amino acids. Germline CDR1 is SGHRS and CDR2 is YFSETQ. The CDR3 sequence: CASSLGGQTYQPQHF. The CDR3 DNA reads TGCGCCAGCAGCTTGGGGGGACAGACCTATCAGCCCCAGCATTTT.

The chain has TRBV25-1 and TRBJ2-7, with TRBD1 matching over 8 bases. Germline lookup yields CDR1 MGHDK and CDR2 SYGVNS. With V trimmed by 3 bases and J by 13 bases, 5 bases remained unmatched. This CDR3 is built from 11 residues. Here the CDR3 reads CASSDGTGLYF. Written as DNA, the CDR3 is TGTGCCAGCAGTGATGGGACAGGACTCTACTTC.

The CDR3 DNA follows: TGTGCCAGCAGTGACCGCCAGATCTACGAGCAGTACTTC. Its protein product is CASSDRQIYEQYF. This sequence joins TRBV6-1 and TRBJ2-7, with D unclear. V lost 3 bases and J lost 3, with 9 bases in between. The CDR3 is 13 residues long. Germline loops: CDR1 MNHNS, CDR2 SASEGT.

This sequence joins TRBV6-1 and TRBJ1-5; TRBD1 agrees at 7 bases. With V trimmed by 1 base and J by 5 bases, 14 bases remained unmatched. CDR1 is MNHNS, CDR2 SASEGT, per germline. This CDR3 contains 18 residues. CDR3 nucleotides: TGTGCCAGCAGTGAAGTACGCGTGGGTAGACAGGGTTATCAGCCCCAGCATTTT. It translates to CASSEVRVGRQGYQPQHF.

The CDR3 coding sequence is TGTGCCAGCAGTCCGGGACTGGTTAGCAATCAGCCCCAGCATTTT. Translated: CASSPGLVSNQPQHF. The chain links TRBV6-5 to TRBJ1-5, with D tentatively TRBD1 (5 bases). This CDR3 comprises 15 residues. Trimming pared 5 bases from V and 0 bases from J, leaving 11 bases between. Germline CDR1 MNHEY, CDR2 SVGAGI.

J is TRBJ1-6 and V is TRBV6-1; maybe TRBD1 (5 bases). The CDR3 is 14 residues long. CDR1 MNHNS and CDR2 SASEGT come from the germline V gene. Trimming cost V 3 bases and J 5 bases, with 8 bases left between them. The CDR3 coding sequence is TGTGCCAGCAGTGATAGACAGCATAATTCACCCCTCCACTTT. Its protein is CASSDRQHNSPLHF.

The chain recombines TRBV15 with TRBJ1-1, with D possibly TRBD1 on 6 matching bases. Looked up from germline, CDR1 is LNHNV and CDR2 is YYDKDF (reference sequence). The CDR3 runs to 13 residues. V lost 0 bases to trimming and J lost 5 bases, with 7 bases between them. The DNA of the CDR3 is TGTGCCACCAGCAGAGAGACAGGAACTGAAGCTTTCTTT. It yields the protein CATSRETGTEAFF.

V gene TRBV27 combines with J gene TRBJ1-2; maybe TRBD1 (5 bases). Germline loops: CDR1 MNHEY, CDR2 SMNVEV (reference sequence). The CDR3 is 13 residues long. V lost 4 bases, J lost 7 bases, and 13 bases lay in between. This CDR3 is CASSSTVGSGYTF. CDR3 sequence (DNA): TGTGCCAGCAGTTCGACAGTCGGGTCTGGCTACACCTTC.

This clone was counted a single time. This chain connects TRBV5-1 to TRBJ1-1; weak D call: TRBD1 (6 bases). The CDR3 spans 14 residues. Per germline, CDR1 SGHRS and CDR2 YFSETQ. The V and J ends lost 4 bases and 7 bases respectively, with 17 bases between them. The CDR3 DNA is TGCGCCAGCAGCCTTGAGGGGGATCTTATTGAAGCTTTCTTT. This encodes CASSLEGDLIEAFF. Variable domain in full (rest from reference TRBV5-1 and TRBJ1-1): KAGVTQTPRYLIKTRGQQVTLSCSPISGHRSVSWYQQTPGQGLQFLFEYFSETQRNKGNFPGRFSGRQFSNSRSEMNVSTLELGDSALYLCASSLEGDLIEAFFGQGTRLTVV.

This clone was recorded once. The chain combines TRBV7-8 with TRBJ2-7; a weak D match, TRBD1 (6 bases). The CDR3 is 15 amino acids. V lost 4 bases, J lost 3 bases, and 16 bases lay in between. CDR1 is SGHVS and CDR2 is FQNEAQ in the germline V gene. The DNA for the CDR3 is TGTGCCAGCAGCTCCAAACAGGGCGCTGACTACGAGCAGTACTTC. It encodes CASSSKQGADYEQYF.

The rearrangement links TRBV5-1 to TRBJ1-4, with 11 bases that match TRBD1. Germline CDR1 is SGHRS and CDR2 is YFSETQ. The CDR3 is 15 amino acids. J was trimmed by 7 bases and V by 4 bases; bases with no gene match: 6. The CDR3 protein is CASSPGTGGREKLFF. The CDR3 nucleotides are TGCGCCAGCAGCCCCGGGACAGGGGGACGTGAAAAACTGTTTTTT.

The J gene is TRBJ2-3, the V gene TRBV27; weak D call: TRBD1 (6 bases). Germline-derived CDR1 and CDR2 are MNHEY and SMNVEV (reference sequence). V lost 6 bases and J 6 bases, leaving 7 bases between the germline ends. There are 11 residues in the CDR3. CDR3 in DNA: TGTGCCAGCAGCACAGGGGATACGCAGTATTTT. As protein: CASSTGDTQYF.

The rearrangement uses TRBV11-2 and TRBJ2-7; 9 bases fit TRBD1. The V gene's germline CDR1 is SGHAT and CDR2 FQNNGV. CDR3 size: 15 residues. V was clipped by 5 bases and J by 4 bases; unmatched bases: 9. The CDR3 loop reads CASSRPGQGQYEQYF. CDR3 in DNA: TGTGCCAGCAGCCGGCCGGGACAGGGACAATACGAGCAGTACTTC.

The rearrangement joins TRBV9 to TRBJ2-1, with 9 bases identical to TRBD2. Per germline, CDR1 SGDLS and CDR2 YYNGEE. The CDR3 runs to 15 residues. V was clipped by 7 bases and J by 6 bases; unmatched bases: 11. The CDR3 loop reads CASAGSGGVGNEQFF. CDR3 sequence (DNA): TGTGCCAGCGCAGGTAGCGGGGGAGTAGGCAATGAGCAGTTCTTC.

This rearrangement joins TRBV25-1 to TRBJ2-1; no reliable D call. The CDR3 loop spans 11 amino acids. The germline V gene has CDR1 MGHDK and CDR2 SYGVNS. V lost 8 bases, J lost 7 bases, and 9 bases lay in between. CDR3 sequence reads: CASGPQNEQFF. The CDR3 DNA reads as TGTGCCAGCGGCCCTCAAAATGAGCAGTTCTTC.

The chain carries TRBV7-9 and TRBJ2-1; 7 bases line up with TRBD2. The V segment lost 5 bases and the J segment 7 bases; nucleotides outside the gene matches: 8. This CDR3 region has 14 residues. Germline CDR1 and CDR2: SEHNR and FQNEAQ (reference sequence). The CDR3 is CASSGGGLWNEQFF. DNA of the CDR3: TGTGCCAGCAGCGGGGGGGGACTATGGAATGAGCAGTTCTTC.